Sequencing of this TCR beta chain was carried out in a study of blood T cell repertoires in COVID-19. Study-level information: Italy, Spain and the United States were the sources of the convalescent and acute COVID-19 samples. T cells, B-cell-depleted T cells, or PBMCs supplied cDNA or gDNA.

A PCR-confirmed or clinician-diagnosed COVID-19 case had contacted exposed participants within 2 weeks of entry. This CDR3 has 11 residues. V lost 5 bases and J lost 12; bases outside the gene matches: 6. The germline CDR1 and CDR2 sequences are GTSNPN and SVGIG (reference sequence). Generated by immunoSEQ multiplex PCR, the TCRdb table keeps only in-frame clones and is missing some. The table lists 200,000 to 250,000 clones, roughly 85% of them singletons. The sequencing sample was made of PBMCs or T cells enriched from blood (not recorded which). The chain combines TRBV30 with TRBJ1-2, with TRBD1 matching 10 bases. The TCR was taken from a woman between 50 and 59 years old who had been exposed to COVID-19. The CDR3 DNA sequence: TGTGCCTGGGGGGCGGGACAGGGGCACACCTTC. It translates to CAWGAGQGHTF.